This TCR beta chain was recovered during a study of T cells in Graves' hyperthyroidism and ophthalmopathy. Overall study findings and caveats: Blood also held most thyroid clonotypes expanded beyond 0.001.

Researchers took RNA transcripts and amplified the TCR beta CDR3 regions from them. The primer set for the first-round RT-PCR of the TCR CDR3 was HTBI. Each CDR3 protein is one row after TCRdb ran MiXCR on the multiplex PCR reads. The sample has approximately 610,000 distinct CDR3 sequences, 16% seen once. The germline V gene has CDR1 MDHEN and CDR2 SYDVKM. V lost 7 bases, J lost 0 bases, and 9 bases lay in between. The CDR3 runs to 13 residues. Ten or more counts support this clonotype. Its target is not known. Sequenced sample: blood. This chain connects TRBV28 to TRBJ1-2; D gene ambiguous. This TCR derives from a woman aged 18 to 35 with Graves' hyperthyroidism. The CDR3 DNA reads as TGTGCCAGCATAGGGTCCACTAACTATGGCTACACCTTC. Translation gives CASIGSTNYGYTF.